This T cell receptor beta chain appears in the sequencing data of a study of T cells in Graves' hyperthyroidism and ophthalmopathy. Study-level findings and limits: Most thyroid clonotypes expanded above 0.001 were also detected in blood.

RNA transcripts provided the source from which TCR beta CDR3 regions were amplified. First-round RT-PCR with HTBI primers amplified the TCR CDR3 region. From the multiplex PCR reads, TCRdb called clonotypes with MiXCR, one entry per CDR3 protein. This table has about 300,000 distinct CDR3 sequences, 13% appearing once. V shed 3 bases and J 4 bases; nucleotides not matched to a gene: 4. This CDR3 contains 14 residues. Germline CDR1 is SNHLY and CDR2 is FYNNEI. This clonotype came up many times. What it binds is not known. This TCR derives from a woman in her twenties or thirties with Graves' hyperthyroidism that later progressed to Graves' ophthalmopathy. Sequencing was done on a sample of blood. V gene TRBV2 combines with J gene TRBJ2-5, with 8 bases aligning to TRBD2. The CDR3 DNA sequence: TGTGCCAGCAGTGATATCCTAGCGGGAGAGACCCAGTACTTC. This sequence encodes CASSDILAGETQYF.